This record concerns one T cell receptor (beta chain) sequence. These data originate in a study of CD8+ T cells in alopecia areata. The overall study: Treated patients received oral tofacitinib, 5 to 10 mg twice daily.

Following extraction, RNA underwent reverse transcription to cDNA, which served as the sequencing template. This table comes from immunoSEQ multiplex PCR, and its TCRdb copy is limited to in-frame clones, with some not included. The table shows 70,000 or so clones, with approximately 61% occurring only once. The sample in question was CD8+ T cells sorted from blood, obtained at week 0. The origin of this receptor is a human donor with alopecia areata.

This chain's CDR3 is CASSVVGGSSGANVLTF. The CDR3 nucleotides read TGTGCCAGCAGCGTAGTAGGGGGAAGCTCTGGGGCCAACGTCCTGACTTTC. This chain uses TRBV9 with TRBJ2-6; perhaps TRBD1 as D (6 bases). The V and J ends lost 0 bases and 0 bases respectively, with 10 bases between them. The CDR3 length is 17 residues. Germline V lookup: CDR1 SGDLS, CDR2 YYNGEE.